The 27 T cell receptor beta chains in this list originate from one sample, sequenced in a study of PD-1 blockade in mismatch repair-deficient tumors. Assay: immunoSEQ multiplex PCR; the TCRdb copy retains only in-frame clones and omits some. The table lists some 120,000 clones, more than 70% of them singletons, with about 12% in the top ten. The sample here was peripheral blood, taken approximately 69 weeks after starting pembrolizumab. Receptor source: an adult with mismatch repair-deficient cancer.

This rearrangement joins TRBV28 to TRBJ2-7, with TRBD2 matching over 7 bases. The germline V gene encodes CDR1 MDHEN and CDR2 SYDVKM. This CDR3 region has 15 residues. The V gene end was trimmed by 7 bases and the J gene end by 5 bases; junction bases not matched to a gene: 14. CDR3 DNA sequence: TGTGCCAGCACCGGGAGGCGCTCGGTCTGGGACGAGCAGTACTTC. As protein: CASTGRRSVWDEQYF. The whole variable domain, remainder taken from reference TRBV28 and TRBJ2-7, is DVKVTQSSRYLVKRTGEKVFLECVQDMDHENMFWYRQDPGLGLRLIYFSYDVKMKEKGDIPEGYSVSREKKERFSLILESASTNQTSMYLCASTGRRSVWDEQYFGPGTRLTVT.

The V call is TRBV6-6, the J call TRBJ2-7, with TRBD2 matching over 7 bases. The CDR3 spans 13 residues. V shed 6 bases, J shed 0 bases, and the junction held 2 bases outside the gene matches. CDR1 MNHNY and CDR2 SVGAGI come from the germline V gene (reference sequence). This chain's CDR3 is CASRSGISYEQYF. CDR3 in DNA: TGTGCCAGCAGAAGCGGGATCTCCTACGAGCAGTACTTC.

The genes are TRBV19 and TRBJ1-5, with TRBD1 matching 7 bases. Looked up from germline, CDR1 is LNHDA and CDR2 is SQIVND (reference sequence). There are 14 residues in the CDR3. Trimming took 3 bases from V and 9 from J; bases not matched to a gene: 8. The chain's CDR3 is CASSIDAGGRPQHF. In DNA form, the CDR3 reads TGTGCCAGTAGTATTGATGCAGGGGGAAGGCCCCAGCATTTT.

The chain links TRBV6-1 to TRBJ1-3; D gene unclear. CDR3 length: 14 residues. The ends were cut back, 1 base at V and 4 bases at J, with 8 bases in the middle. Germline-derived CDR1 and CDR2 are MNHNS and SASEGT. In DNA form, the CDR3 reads TGTGCCAGCAGTGAAGAGGGATACGGAAACACCATATATTTT. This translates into CASSEEGYGNTIYF.

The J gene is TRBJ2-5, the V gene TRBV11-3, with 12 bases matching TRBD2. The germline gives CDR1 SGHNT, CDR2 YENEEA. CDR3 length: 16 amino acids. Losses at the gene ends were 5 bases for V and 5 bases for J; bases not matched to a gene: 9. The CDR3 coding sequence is TGTGCCAGCAGCAGAACTAGCGGGGGGCTTGTCGAGACCCAGTACTTC. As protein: CASSRTSGGLVETQYF.

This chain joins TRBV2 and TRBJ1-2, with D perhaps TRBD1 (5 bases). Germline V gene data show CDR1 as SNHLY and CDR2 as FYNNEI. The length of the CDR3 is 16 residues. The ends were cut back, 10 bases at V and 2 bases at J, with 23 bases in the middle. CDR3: CATSSAPAGTNYGYTF. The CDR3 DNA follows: TGTGCCACCTCATCCGCACCGGCAGGGACGAACTATGGCTACACCTTC.

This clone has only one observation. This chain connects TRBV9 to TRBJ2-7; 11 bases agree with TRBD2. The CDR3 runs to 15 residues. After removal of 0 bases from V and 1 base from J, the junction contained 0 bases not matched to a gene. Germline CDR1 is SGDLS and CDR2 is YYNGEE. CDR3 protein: CASSVGLAGSYEQYF. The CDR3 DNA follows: TGTGCCAGCAGCGTAGGACTAGCGGGGTCCTACGAGCAGTACTTC.

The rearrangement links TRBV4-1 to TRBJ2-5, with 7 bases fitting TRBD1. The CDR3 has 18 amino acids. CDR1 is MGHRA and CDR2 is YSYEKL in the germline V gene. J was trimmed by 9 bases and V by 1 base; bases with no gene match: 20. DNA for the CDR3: TGCGCCAGCAGCCAAGTAGGTCTCGAGACAGGGTCTGTTTCGGCCCAGTACTTC. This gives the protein CASSQVGLETGSVSAQYF.

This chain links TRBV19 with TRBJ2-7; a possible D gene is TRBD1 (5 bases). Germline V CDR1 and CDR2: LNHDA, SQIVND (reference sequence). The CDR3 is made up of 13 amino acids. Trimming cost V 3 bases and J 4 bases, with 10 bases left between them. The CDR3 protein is CASSMGSGYEQYF. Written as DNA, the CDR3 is TGTGCCAGTAGTATGGGGTCAGGGTACGAGCAGTACTTC.

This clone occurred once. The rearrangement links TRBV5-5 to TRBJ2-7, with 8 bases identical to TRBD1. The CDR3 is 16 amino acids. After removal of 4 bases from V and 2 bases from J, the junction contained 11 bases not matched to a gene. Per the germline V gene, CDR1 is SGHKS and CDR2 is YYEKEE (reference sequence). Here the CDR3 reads CASSVNLGDRTYEQYF. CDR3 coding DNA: TGTGCCAGCAGCGTCAATTTGGGGGACAGGACCTACGAGCAGTACTTC. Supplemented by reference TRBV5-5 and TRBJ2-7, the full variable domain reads DAGVTQSPTHLIKTRGQQVTLRCSPISGHKSVSWYQQVLGQGPQFIFQYYEKEERGRGNFPDRFSARQFPNYSSELNVNALLLGDSALYLCASSVNLGDRTYEQYFGPGTRLTVT.

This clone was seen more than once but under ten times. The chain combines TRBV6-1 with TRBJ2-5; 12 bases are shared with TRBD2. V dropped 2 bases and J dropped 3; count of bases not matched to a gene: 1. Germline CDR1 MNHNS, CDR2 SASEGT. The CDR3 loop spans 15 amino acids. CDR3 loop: CASSELAGGEETQYF. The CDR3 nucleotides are TGTGCCAGCAGTGAACTAGCGGGAGGGGAAGAGACCCAGTACTTC.

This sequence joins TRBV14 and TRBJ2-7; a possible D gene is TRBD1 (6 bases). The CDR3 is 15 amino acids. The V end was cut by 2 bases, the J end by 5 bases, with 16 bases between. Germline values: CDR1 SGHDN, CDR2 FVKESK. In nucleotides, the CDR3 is TGTGCCAGCAGCCAAAATAATTGGCAGGGGCACGAGCAGTACTTC. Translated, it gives CASSQNNWQGHEQYF.

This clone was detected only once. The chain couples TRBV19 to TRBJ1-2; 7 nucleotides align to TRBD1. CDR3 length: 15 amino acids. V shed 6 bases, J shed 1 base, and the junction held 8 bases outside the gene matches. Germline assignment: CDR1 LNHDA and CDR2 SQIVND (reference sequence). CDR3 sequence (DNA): TGTGCCAGTAGGTCCAGGGGGGTGTTTAACTATGGCTACACCTTC. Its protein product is CASRSRGVFNYGYTF.

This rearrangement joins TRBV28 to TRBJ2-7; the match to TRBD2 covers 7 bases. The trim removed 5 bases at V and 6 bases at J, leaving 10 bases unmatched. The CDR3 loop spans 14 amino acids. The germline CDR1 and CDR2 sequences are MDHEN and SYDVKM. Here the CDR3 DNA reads TGTGCCAGCAGTAAGCGGGAAGTCCTGGGCGAGCAGTACTTC. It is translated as CASSKREVLGEQYF.

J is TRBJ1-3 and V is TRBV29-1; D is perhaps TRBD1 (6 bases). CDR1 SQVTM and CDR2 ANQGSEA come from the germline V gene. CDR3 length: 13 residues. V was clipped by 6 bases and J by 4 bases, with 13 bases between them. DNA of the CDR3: TGCAGCGTAGCAGGGGAGTCCGGAAACACCATATATTTT. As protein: CSVAGESGNTIYF.

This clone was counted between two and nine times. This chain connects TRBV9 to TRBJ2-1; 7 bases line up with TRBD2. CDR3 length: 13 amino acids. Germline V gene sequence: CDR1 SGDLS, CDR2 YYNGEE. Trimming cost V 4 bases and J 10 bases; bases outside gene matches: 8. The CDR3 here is CASSPRLAMEQFF. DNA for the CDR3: TGTGCCAGCAGCCCGAGACTAGCAATGGAGCAGTTCTTC.

CDR3 DNA sequence: TGTGCCAGCAGTTTAAAGGGATACAATGAGCAGTTCTTC. This codes for CASSLKGYNEQFF. The gene calls are TRBV28 and TRBJ2-1; the D is unclear. This CDR3 is built from 13 residues. Germline CDR1 is MDHEN and CDR2 is SYDVKM. Trimming shortened V by 2 bases and J by 4 bases, and 6 bases separated the two germline ends.

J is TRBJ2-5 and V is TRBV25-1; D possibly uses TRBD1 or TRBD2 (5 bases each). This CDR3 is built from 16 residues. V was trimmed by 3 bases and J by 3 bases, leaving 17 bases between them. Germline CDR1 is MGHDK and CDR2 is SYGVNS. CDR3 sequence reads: CASSEVGRTFKETQYF. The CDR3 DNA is TGTGCCAGCAGTGAGGTGGGACGGACCTTTAAAGAGACCCAGTACTTC. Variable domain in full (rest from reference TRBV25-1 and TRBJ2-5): EADIYQTPRYLVIGTGKKITLECSQTMGHDKMYWYQQDPGMELHLIHYSYGVNSTEKGDLSSESTVSRIRTEHFPLTLESARPSHTSQYLCASSEVGRTFKETQYFGPGTRLLVL.

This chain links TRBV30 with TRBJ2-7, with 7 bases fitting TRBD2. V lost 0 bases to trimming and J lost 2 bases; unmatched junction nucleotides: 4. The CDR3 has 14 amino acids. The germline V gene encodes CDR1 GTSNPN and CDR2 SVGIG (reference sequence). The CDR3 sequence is CAWSVAGWAYEQYF. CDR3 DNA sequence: TGTGCCTGGAGTGTAGCGGGGTGGGCCTACGAGCAGTACTTC.

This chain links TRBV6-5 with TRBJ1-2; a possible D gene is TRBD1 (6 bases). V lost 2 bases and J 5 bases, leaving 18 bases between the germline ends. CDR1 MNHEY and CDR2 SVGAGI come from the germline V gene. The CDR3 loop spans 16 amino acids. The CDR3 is CASSYAGHPMRYGYTF. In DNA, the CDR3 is TGTGCCAGCAGTTACGCGGGACACCCCATGCGGTATGGCTACACCTTC.

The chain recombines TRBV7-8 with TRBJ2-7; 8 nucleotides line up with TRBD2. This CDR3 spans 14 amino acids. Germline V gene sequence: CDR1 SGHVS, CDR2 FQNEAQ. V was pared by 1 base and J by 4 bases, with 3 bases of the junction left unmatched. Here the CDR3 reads CASSLVPSGYEQYF. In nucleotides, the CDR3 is TGTGCCAGCAGCTTAGTGCCTAGCGGGTACGAGCAGTACTTC. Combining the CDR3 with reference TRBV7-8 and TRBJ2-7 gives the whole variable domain GAGVSQSPRYKVAKRGQDVALRCDPISGHVSLFWYQQALGQGPEFLTYFQNEAQLDKSGLPSDRFFAERPEGSVSTLKIQRTQQEDSAVYLCASSLVPSGYEQYFGPGTRLTVT.

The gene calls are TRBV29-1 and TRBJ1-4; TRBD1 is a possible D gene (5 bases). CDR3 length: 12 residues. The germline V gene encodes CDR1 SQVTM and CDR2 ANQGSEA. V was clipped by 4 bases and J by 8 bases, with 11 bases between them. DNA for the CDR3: TGCAGCGTTGGAGGGGAGTGGGAAAAACTGTTTTTT. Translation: CSVGGEWEKLFF.

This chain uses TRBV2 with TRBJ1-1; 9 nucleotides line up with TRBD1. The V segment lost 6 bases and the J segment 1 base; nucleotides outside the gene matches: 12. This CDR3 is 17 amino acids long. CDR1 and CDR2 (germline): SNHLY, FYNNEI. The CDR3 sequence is CASRKPGQGFGNTEAFF. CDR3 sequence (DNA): TGTGCCAGCAGGAAGCCGGGACAGGGTTTTGGGAACACTGAAGCTTTCTTT.

The CDR3 region has the DNA TGTGCCAGTAGTAGAAGCACCGGGGAGCTGTTTTTT. It yields the protein CASSRSTGELFF. This chain joins TRBV19 and TRBJ2-2; D remains unclear. The germline gives CDR1 LNHDA, CDR2 SQIVND (reference sequence). V lost 4 bases and J 4 bases, leaving 4 bases between the germline ends. The CDR3 length is 12 residues.

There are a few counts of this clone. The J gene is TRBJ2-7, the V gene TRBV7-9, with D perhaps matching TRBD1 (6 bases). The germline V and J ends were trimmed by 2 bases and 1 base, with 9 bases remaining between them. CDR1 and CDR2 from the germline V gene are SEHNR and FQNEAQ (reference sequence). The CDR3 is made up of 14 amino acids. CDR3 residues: CASSLPGDSYEQYF. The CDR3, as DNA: TGTGCCAGCAGCTTACCAGGGGATTCCTACGAGCAGTACTTC.

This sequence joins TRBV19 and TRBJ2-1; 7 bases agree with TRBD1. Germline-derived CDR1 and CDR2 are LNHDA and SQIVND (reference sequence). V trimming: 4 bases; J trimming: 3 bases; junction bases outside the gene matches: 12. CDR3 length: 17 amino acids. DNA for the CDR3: TGTGCCAGTAGTAAGGGGGCCCTCCTTCTTGACTACAATGAGCAGTTCTTC. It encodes CASSKGALLLDYNEQFF.

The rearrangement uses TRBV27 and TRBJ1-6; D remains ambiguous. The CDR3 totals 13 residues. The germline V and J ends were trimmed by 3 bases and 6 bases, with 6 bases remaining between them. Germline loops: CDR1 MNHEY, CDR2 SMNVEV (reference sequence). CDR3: CASSFGLNSPLHF. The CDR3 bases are TGTGCCAGCAGTTTCGGTCTTAATTCACCCCTCCACTTT.